A selection of T cell receptor beta chains follows, all from one sample in a study of T cells in Graves' hyperthyroidism and ophthalmopathy. TCRdb re-derived calls from the multiplex PCR reads in MiXCR, one entry per CDR3 protein. The sample holds roughly 710,000 distinct CDR3 sequences, under 45% seen once. Sample: blood. All receptors derive from a woman in her thirties or forties with Graves' hyperthyroidism. Both conserved end residues are part of each CDR3. The D gene is left open where the match is weak. Clone size is not always given. Where it is, it says once, few, many or a class for expanded clones.

abundance	v_gene	len	j_gene	d_gene	CDR3aa	CDR3nt
NA	TRBV7-2	12	TRBJ1-2	NA	CASSTGSKGYTF	TGTGCCAGCAGTACAGGGTCGAAGGGCTACACCTTC
NA	TRBV9	15	TRBJ1-5	NA	CASSQDWSPNQPQHF	TGTGCCAGCAGCCAAGATTGGTCACCCAATCAGCCCCAGCATTTT
few	TRBV7-9	15	TRBJ1-5	NA	CASSLSRGVGQPQHF	TGTGCCAGCAGTTTATCTCGAGGGGTAGGGCAGCCCCAGCATTTT
NA	TRBV12-3/TRBV12-4	18	TRBJ2-7	TRBD2	CASSSKTSGRARSYEQYF	TGTGCCAGCAGTTCCAAGACTAGCGGGAGGGCCCGGTCCTACGAGCAGTACTTC
NA	TRBV6-5	13	TRBJ2-2	NA	CASSYQQPGKLFF	TGTGCCAGCAGTTACCAACAGCCCGGGAAGCTGTTTTTT
NA	TRBV12-3/TRBV12-4	17	TRBJ1-3	NA	CASSLPESGLPGNTIYF	TGTGCCAGCAGTTTGCCTGAGAGCGGCCTCCCTGGAAACACCATATATTTT
few	TRBV6-2/TRBV6-3	16	TRBJ2-7	TRBD2	CASSSGLAGVSYEQYF	TGTGCCAGCAGTTCTGGACTAGCGGGAGTCTCCTACGAGCAGTACTTC
many	TRBV7-9	11	TRBJ1-1	NA	CASSLERGAFF	TGTGCCAGCAGCTTAGAGAGGGGAGCTTTCTTT
NA	TRBV7-9	15	TRBJ2-7	TRBD1	CASSLTGGPSNEQYF	TGTGCCAGCAGTTTAACAGGGGGCCCATCCAATGAGCAGTACTTC
many	TRBV7-2	12	TRBJ1-6	NA	CASRALTSTLHF	TGTGCCAGCAGGGCTTTGACCTCGACCCTCCACTTT
few	TRBV4-3	19	TRBJ1-2	NA	CASSQGIRHAERSNYGYTF	TGCGCCAGCAGCCAAGGTATTCGGCACGCAGAGCGCTCTAACTATGGCTACACCTTC
NA	TRBV4-3	13	TRBJ2-7	NA	CASSQDSGNEQYF	TGCGCCAGCAGCCAAGATTCAGGGAACGAGCAGTACTTC
few	TRBV5-6	14	TRBJ2-5	NA	CASSLGQGRKTQYF	TGTGCCAGCAGCTTGGGGCAGGGTAGAAAGACCCAGTACTTC
many	TRBV20-1	13	TRBJ2-7	TRBD1	CSARTGQGGEQYF	TGCAGTGCTAGGACGGGACAGGGAGGCGAGCAGTACTTC
few	TRBV6-5	14	TRBJ1-1	TRBD1	CASILRQGWTEAFF	TGTGCCAGCATCTTAAGACAGGGCTGGACTGAAGCTTTCTTT
many	TRBV15	17	TRBJ2-2	NA	CATSRDRRGAGTGELFF	TGTGCCACCAGCAGAGATCGTCGGGGGGCCGGGACCGGGGAGCTGTTTTTT
NA	TRBV6-5	17	TRBJ1-2	TRBD1	CASSSHQGQGAKDGYTF	TGTGCCAGCAGTTCCCACCAGGGACAGGGGGCAAAGGATGGCTACACCTTC
NA	TRBV29-1	12	TRBJ2-3	NA	CSVYDPTDTQYF	TGCAGCGTTTACGACCCCACAGATACGCAGTATTTT
many	TRBV7-8	14	TRBJ2-7	TRBD1	CASSPGTGPYEQYF	TGTGCCAGCAGCCCCGGGACAGGGCCCTACGAGCAGTACTTC
once	TRBV20-1	13	TRBJ1-1	NA	CSAKDVTNTEALF	TGCAGTGCTAAAGACGTAACGAACACTGAAGCCCTCTTT
few	TRBV5-1	14	TRBJ2-7	TRBD1	CASRSGTAIYEQYF	TGCGCCAGCAGGTCCGGGACAGCAATCTACGAGCAGTACTTC
many	TRBV24-1	14	TRBJ2-7	NA	CATSDRTDSYEQYF	TGTGCCACCAGTGACCGGACGGACTCCTACGAGCAGTACTTC
many	TRBV20-1	16	TRBJ1-2	TRBD1	CSASRRQGAKVSGYTF	TGCAGTGCTAGTAGGCGACAGGGGGCTAAAGTGAGCGGCTACACCTTC
NA	TRBV12-3/TRBV12-4	14	TRBJ2-2	NA	CASSLTGTNGELFF	TGTGCCAGCAGTCTAACAGGGACTAACGGGGAGCTGTTTTTT
NA	TRBV7-3	15	TRBJ1-5	TRBD1	CASILGTGGSQPQHF	TGTGCCAGCATCCTGGGGACAGGGGGCAGTCAGCCCCAGCATTTT
NA	TRBV24-1	13	TRBJ1-2	NA	CATSARGDSSDTF	TGTGCCACCAGTGCTAGAGGGGACTCGAGCGACACCTTC
NA	TRBV20-1	16	TRBJ1-6	TRBD1	CSAAPGQGGFNSPLHF	TGCAGTGCTGCACCGGGACAGGGGGGTTTTAATTCACCCCTCCACTTT
few	TRBV12-3/TRBV12-4	19	TRBJ2-1	TRBD2	CASSRLAAPLLVSYNEQFF	TGTGCCAGCAGTCGACTAGCGGCACCACTATTAGTCTCCTACAATGAGCAGTTCTTC
many	TRBV10-3	13	TRBJ2-5	NA	CAIKNDRKETQYF	TGTGCCATCAAAAACGACAGAAAAGAGACCCAGTACTTC
many	TRBV29-1	11	TRBJ1-2	NA	CSVRSVAGYTF	TGCAGCGTTAGGTCGGTGGCTGGCTACACCTTC
few	TRBV25-1	14	TRBJ2-5	NA	CASSFMNGQRTQYF	TGTGCCAGCAGTTTTATGAACGGCCAGCGGACCCAGTACTTC
many	TRBV7-6	13	TRBJ2-7	NA	CASSALGHYEQYF	TGTGCCAGCAGCGCGCTCGGACACTACGAGCAGTACTTC
many	TRBV2	14	TRBJ1-3	NA	CASSEGVPGNTIYF	TGTGCCAGCAGTGAAGGGGTACCTGGAAACACCATATATTTT
many	TRBV7-2	13	TRBJ1-2	NA	CASSRRANYGYTF	TGTGCCAGCAGCCGACGGGCTAACTATGGCTACACCTTC
NA	TRBV10-3	14	TRBJ2-1	NA	CAISAGTDYNEQFF	TGTGCCATCAGTGCGGGGACGGACTACAATGAGCAGTTCTTC
once	TRBV20-1	17	TRBJ1-1	TRBD1	CSAGSKGQGALNTEAFF	TGCAGTGCTGGATCTAAGGGACAGGGGGCTTTGAACACTGAAGCTTTCTTT
once	TRBV2	15	TRBJ2-7	TRBD2	CASSWSPGRAYEQYF	TGTGCCAGCAGCTGGTCCCCGGGGAGGGCTTACGAGCAGTACTTC
few	TRBV14	14	TRBJ1-1	NA	CASSQEGSGGRFVF	TGTGCCAGCAGCCAAGAGGGAAGTGGCGGTCGGTTCGTGTTT
few	TRBV4-1	15	TRBJ1-3	NA	CASSQLDSSGNTIYF	TGCGCCAGCAGCCAGCTGGACAGCTCTGGAAACACCATATATTTT
NA	TRBV14	15	TRBJ1-1	NA	CASSGGGGFFTEAFF	TGTGCCAGCAGCGGGGGGGGCGGTTTCTTTACTGAAGCTTTCTTT
NA	TRBV7-9	16	TRBJ1-1	NA	CASSPSPQTMNTEAFF	TGTGCCAGCAGTCCCAGCCCGCAGACGATGAACACTGAAGCTTTCTTT
NA	TRBV10-2	14	TRBJ1-5	NA	CASGHSRGNQPQHF	TGCGCCAGCGGACACTCCCGGGGAAATCAGCCCCAGCATTTT
many	TRBV7-2	14	TRBJ2-7	NA	CASSLESSTYEQYF	TGTGCCAGCAGCTTAGAGTCCTCCACCTACGAGCAGTACTTC
NA	TRBV6-5	14	TRBJ1-5	NA	CASNTGTKNQPQHF	TGTGCCAGCAACACCGGCACCAAAAATCAGCCCCAGCATTTT
NA	TRBV2	18	TRBJ2-2	NA	CASSYESGGTPNTGELLF	TGTGCCAGCAGTTACGAGTCCGGCGGGACCCCGAACACCGGGGAGCTGCTTTTT
NA	TRBV7-9	15	TRBJ1-3	TRBD1	CASSRPGQGSHTIYF	TGTGCCAGCAGCCGCCCGGGACAGGGTTCTCACACCATATATTTT
NA	TRBV2	14	TRBJ2-7	TRBD2	CARTSGGNSYEQYF	TGTGCCAGGACCAGCGGGGGCAACTCCTACGAGCAGTACTTC
NA	TRBV4-1	14	TRBJ2-7	TRBD1	CASSQTSAGGEQYF	TGCGCCAGCAGCCAAACTTCGGCAGGGGGCGAGCAGTACTTC
many	TRBV2	14	TRBJ2-5	TRBD1	CATDLGTAQETQYF	TGTGCCACCGACCTTGGGACAGCACAAGAGACCCAGTACTTC
few	TRBV11-3	12	TRBJ1-1	NA	CASSGGHLEAFF	TGTGCCAGCAGCGGCGGACATCTTGAAGCTTTCTTT
NA	TRBV9	14	TRBJ2-7	NA	CASSVAGLSYEQYF	TGTGCCAGCAGCGTAGCAGGCCTCTCCTACGAGCAGTACTTC
few	TRBV15	15	TRBJ2-7	TRBD1	CATSRPGQGTYEQYF	TGTGCCACCAGCAGACCGGGACAGGGTACCTACGAGCAGTACTTC
NA	TRBV25-1	18	TRBJ2-5	TRBD1	CASSLIVQGAEGRETQYF	TGTGCCAGCAGTTTGATTGTCCAGGGGGCGGAGGGGAGGGAGACCCAGTACTTC
NA	TRBV12-3/TRBV12-4	17	TRBJ2-6	NA	CASSDRDYSSGANVLTF	TGTGCCAGCAGTGACAGGGACTATAGCTCTGGGGCCAACGTCCTGACTTTC
many	TRBV2	15	TRBJ1-5	TRBD1	CASSVGQGGNQPQHF	TGTGCCAGCAGTGTAGGGCAGGGGGGCAATCAGCCCCAGCATTTT